This paragraph reports one T cell receptor (beta chain). This specimen belongs to a study of CD8 T cells in Susac syndrome. Looking at the study overall: When their blood was taken, the Susac syndrome patients had either not yet had any therapy, were taking corticosteroids, or were taking intravenous immunoglobulin alone.

cDNA came from roughly 0.5 to 1 ug RNA primed by random hexamers. A multiplex approach, immunoSEQ multiplex PCR, amplified TCR beta CDR3 across 54 Vbeta and 13 Jbeta. TCRdb fed the immunoSEQ multiplex PCR reads into MiXCR, producing one record per CDR3 protein. The profile shows roughly 160,000 distinct CDR3 sequences, about 96% of them singletons. Trimming removed 5 bases from V and 7 bases from J, with 9 bases in between. The germline CDR1 and CDR2 sequences are PRHDT and FYEKMQ (reference sequence). This CDR3 contains 11 residues. The receptor comes from a human donor with Susac syndrome. The V call is TRBV13, the J call TRBJ2-7, with D tentatively TRBD2 (5 bases). Sequenced input: CD4+ T cells from PBMCs. The chain's CDR3 is CASSLRGEQYF. The DNA of the CDR3 is TGTGCCAGCAGCCTTCGAGGGGAGCAGTACTTC.